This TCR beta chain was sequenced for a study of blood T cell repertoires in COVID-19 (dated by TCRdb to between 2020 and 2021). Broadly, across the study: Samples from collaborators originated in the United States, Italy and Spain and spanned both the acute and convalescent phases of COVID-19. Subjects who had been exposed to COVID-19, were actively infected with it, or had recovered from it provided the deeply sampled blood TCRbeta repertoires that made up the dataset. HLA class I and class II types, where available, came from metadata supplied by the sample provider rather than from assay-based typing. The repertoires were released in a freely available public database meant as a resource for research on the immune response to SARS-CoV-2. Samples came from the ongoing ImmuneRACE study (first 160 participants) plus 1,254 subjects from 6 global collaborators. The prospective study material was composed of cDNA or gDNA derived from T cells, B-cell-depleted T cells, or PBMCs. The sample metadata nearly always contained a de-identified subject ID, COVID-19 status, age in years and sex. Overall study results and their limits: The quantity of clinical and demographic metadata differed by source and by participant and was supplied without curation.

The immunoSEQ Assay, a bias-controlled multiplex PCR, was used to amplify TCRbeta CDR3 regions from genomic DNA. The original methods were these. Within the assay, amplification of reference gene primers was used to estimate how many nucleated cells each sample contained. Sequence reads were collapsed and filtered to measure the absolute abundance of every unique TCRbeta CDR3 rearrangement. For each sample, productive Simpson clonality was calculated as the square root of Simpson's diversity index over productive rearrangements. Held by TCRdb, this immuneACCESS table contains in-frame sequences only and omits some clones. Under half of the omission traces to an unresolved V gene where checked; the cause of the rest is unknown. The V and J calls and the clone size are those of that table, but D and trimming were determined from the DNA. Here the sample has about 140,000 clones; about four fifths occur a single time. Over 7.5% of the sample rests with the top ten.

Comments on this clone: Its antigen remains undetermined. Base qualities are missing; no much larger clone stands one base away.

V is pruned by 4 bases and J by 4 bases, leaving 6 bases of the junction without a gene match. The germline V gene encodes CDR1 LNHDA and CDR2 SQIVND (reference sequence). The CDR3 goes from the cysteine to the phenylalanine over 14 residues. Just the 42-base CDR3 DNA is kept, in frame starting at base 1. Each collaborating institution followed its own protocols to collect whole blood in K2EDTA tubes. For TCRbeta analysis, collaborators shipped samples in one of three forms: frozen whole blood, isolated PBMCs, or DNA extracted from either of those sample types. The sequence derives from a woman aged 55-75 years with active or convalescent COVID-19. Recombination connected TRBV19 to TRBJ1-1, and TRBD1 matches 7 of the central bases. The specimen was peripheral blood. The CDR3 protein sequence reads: CASSSTGAGTEAFF. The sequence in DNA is TGTGCCAGTAGTAGCACAGGGGCCGGCACTGAAGCTTTCTTT.